This entry features one TCR beta chain sequence. This clonotype has a handful of counts. The antigen it binds to is not known. Per-base quality was not reported, and no clone a single base away is much larger than it. The record originates from a study of blood T cells in healthy people across ages (dated by TCRdb to about 2015). Regarding the complete study: In model experiments, roughly one uniquely barcoded TCR beta cDNA molecule per two T cells was captured by template switching. Two additional independent replicas of 1 million unique cDNA reads from the same blood draw were analyzed for two donors (one aged 18 to 29 and one aged 80 or older). The study measured age-related changes in TCR beta repertoire diversity using deep sequencing normalized with unique cDNA molecular identifiers. Donors were grouped into four age groups: young (average about 15 years), middle-aged (around 39), aged (around 60) and long-lived (over 80). What the research found in general, with its limitations: Because the CMV infection status of the donors was unknown, age-related changes in expanded clonotypes may potentially have been confounded. A strong correlation was found between observed TCR beta diversity and the percentage of naive T cells measured by flow cytometry. The long-lived group showed more naive CD4+ T cells, fewer expanded clones and increased TCR diversity than the aged group, suggesting age selection. Estimates of total diversity based on one million sequenced T cells were considered lower bounds and underestimates. Since profiling was done on bulk unsorted PBMCs, naive and antigen-experienced compartments could not be conclusively compared. Observed TCR beta diversity per million T cells fell roughly linearly with age, and a significant reduction was already apparent by age about 43.

The method was 5' RACE. Data came from an Illumina HiSeq 2500. The second PCR ran for about 6 to 12 cycles and used a J-beta primer mix along with a sample-barcoded 5' primer. Each TCR beta cDNA molecule received a unique molecular identifier from a template-switch 5' adaptor carrying 12 random nucleotides. At least 2.5 million CDR3-containing paired-end reads were obtained from each sample. First-strand cDNA was synthesized from all RNA with the Mint cDNA synthesis kit, primed by a TRBC-specific oligonucleotide. Following uracil-DNA glycosylase treatment, all cDNA underwent a first 18-cycle PCR with the universal primers M1SS and BC2_uni_R. On the authors' methods: Normalization of each sample was performed by random selection of 1 million high-quality reads, each carrying a distinct molecular identifier. Reads sharing molecular identifiers were discarded rather than binned into consensus sequences. MiTCR, run with a Q25 quality threshold and the strictest error-elimination algorithm, handled CDR3 identification, clonotype clustering and error correction. A nonparametric unseen species model using Euler transformation provided a lower-bound estimate of total TCR beta diversity. TCRdb took the public reads, trimmed them with fastp at Q25, ran MiXCR for clone calling and kept in-frame beta chains. Each record represents a unique CDR3 protein, reported with the most common genes and DNA among its rows. TCRdb assigned the V and J calls; the authors' analysis was not used. This sample lists 600,000 to 900,000 distinct CDR3 sequences; 20% to 30% were detected once. Around 2.9% of the sample is held by the ten biggest clonotypes.

Systemically healthy Caucasian individuals from Russia, some 36 in total and aged about 6 to 100 years, were included as donors. About 9.8 milliliters of peripheral blood were drawn from each donor into EDTA-treated Vacutainer tubes. PBMCs were isolated by Ficoll-Paque density-gradient centrifugation, with at least 6 million obtained per sample. Trizol reagent was used to extract total RNA from the PBMCs, yielding at least 5.5 micrograms per sample. For every donor, an aliquot of PBMCs went through flow cytometry to measure the percentages of naive CD45RAhigh/CD27high T cells. CDR1 and CDR2, looked up from the germline V gene, are SQVTM and ANQGSEA. The CDR3 covers 15 residues, taking in both the cysteine and the phenylalanine. Only the CDR3 region is kept as DNA, spanning 45 bases read in frame from base 1. Trimming accounts for 4 bases at V and 0 bases at J, while the number of junction bases matched to no gene is 8.

The same data also went into a second study, on T cells of mothers and their children. As the second publication notes: Nine systemically healthy Caucasian individuals, comprising three mothers and their six children, were included as donors. cDNA synthesis consumed the entire amount of extracted RNA, loaded at roughly 1.5 ug RNA in each 15 ul reaction. In the second PCR, the M1S primer added sample barcodes and 2-4 random nucleotides. Each mother yielded over 9 million TCR beta CDR3 reads and each child 3 million to 3.5 million reads. Thymic selection similarly shapes TCR recombination output in related and unrelated pairs, with minor effect from inherited differences. Normalized repertoire overlap was always found to be slightly, but never significantly, higher in related mother-child pairs than in unrelated mother-child pairs. No persistent microchimeric T cell clones were detected, at a sensitivity of 90 to 100 clones per million clonotypes. Deep NGS was used in the study to compare the TCR beta repertoires of mothers and children and to look for features that separate related mother-child pairs from unrelated individuals. The mean age was roughly 44 +/- 4 years for the mothers and about 10 +/- 4 years for the children. After adapter ligation was performed with NEBNext reagents, the libraries were sequenced on an Illumina HiSeq 2000 with 100+100 nt paired-end reads. Mother and child libraries were prepared a month apart and sequenced in separate runs to prevent cross-contamination. For each donor, between roughly 500,000 and 2,300,000 distinct TCR beta clonotypes were identified. Naive TCR beta clonotypes were estimated from low-frequency clonotypes matched to each donor's FACS-determined naive share, without sorting.

The material sequenced was blood. The TCR originated in a boy younger than 18 in good health. The chain couples TRBV29-1 to TRBJ2-5, with 7 middle bases fitting TRBD1. The DNA is TGCAGCGTTGTAGGGGGCTTACCCTACCAAGAGACCCAGTACTTC. Translated, this gives CSVVGGLPYQETQYF. The full variable domain, with segments outside the CDR3 supplied by the reference TRBV29-1 and TRBJ2-5 proteins, appears as SAVISQKPSRDICQRGTSLTIQCQVDSQVTMMFWYRQQPGQSLTLIATANQGSEATYESGFVIDKFPISRPNLTFSTLTVSNMSPEDSSIYLCSVVGGLPYQETQYFGPGTRLLVL.